These 6 T cell receptor beta chains originate from one sample sequenced in a study of cytomegalovirus exposure and HLA in healthy donors listed by TCRdb under 2017. The library was generated by the immunoSEQ multiplex PCR assay. This is the immuneACCESS table as TCRdb keeps it, with only in-frame sequences that have V and J called. A part of the clones is gone; compared with another copy, unresolved V genes explain less than half, and the rest is unexplained. Within this sample are about 120,000 clones, with under 90% of them counted one time only. 2% to 2.5% of the sample rests with the top ten. Sequencing was carried out using PBMCs. The receptor source for this set is a woman aged 25 to 39 in good health and CMV-seronegative.

The genes are TRBV9 and TRBJ2-1, with 7 bases aligning to TRBD2. Trimming removed 0 bases from V and 1 base from J; junction bases left unmatched: 1. The CDR3 is 15 amino acids. Germline CDR1 is SGDLS and CDR2 is YYNGEE. This CDR3 reads CASSVGGGSYNEQFF. The CDR3 nucleotides read TGTGCCAGCAGCGTAGGCGGGGGTTCCTACAATGAGCAGTTCTTC. Full variable domain (rest looked up from reference TRBV9 and TRBJ2-1): DSGVTQTPKHLITATGQRVTLRCSPRSGDLSVYWYQQSLDQGLQFLIQYYNGEERAKGNILERFSAQQFPDLHSELNLSSLELGDSALYFCASSVGGGSYNEQFFGPGTRLTVL.

V usage is TRBV5-4 and J usage is TRBJ1-5; 9 bases agree with TRBD1. CDR3 length equals 15 residues. Looked up from germline, CDR1 is SGHNT and CDR2 is YYREEE (reference sequence). V shed 2 bases and J 2 bases; nucleotides not matched to a gene: 2. The CDR3 region has the DNA TGTGCCAGCAGCTTACAGGGGGCGGGCAATCAGCCCCAGCATTTT. Encoded protein: CASSLQGAGNQPQHF.

This sequence joins TRBV19 and TRBJ1-2; possibly TRBD1 for D (5 bases). This CDR3 region has 15 residues. The V gene lost 3 bases and the J gene lost 0 bases, with 11 bases spanning the gap. The germline V gene has CDR1 LNHDA and CDR2 SQIVND (reference sequence). CDR3 sequence: CASSIAGNPNYGYTF. The CDR3 region has the DNA TGTGCCAGTAGTATTGCAGGGAACCCTAACTATGGCTACACCTTC.

V and J are TRBV27 and TRBJ1-3, with D possibly being TRBD1 (5 bases). CDR3 length equals 15 residues. Germline V CDR1 and CDR2: MNHEY, SMNVEV (reference sequence). Trimming took 0 bases from V and 4 from J, leaving 10 bases between them. The DNA for the CDR3 is TGTGCCAGCAGTTTATCAGGGCAGGGCGGAAACACCATATATTTT. Translation gives CASSLSGQGGNTIYF.

V and J are TRBV5-1 and TRBJ2-3; 9 bases are shared with TRBD2. From germline, CDR1 is SGHRS and CDR2 YFSETQ. This CDR3 is 18 amino acids long. J lost 0 bases, V lost 0 bases, and 8 bases had no gene match. This CDR3 reads CASSLGLAATISTDTQYF. The DNA of the CDR3 is TGCGCCAGCAGCTTGGGACTAGCGGCGACGATTAGCACAGATACGCAGTATTTT.

This chain uses TRBV7-9 with TRBJ1-5; D not certain. V was trimmed by 5 bases and J by 4 bases, leaving 15 bases between them. This CDR3 comprises 15 residues. The germline CDR1 and CDR2 sequences are SEHNR and FQNEAQ (reference sequence). CDR3 DNA: TGTGCCAGCAGCGCGGGGTCAGAGATTAATCAGCCCCAGCATTTT. It codes for CASSAGSEINQPQHF.